The clone carrying this TCR beta chain is classed as medium-sized. Its antigen is unknown. The data were obtained in a study of cytotoxic CD8 clonotypes in ibrutinib-treated CLL. Study at large: Samples had a mean of 255,043 productive templates and around 90,000 productive rearrangements. Study-wide results and limits: Researchers report that baseline clonality outpaced age-matched healthy donors and tracked circulating CD8+ T-cell counts. Upon ibrutinib response clonality rose, and upon progression it fell back toward baseline.

Germline CDR1 and CDR2: MNHNS and SASEGT. This CDR3 has 12 amino acids. The V gene lost 6 bases and the J gene lost 4 bases, with 7 bases spanning the gap. Cryopreserved PBMCs yielded approximately 2 micrograms of genomic DNA for TCR beta libraries. Profiling relied on immunoSEQ multiplex PCR, and the TCRdb table lists in-frame clones only, not all of them. In the table there are approximately 15,000 clones, around 64% of which are singletons. This chain links TRBV6-1 with TRBJ2-1; D call uncertain. The TCR comes from a human donor with chronic lymphocytic leukemia. The sample consisted of PBMCs, taken before ibrutinib treatment. CDR3 loop: CASSLGYNEQFF. As DNA, the CDR3 is TGTGCCAGCAGCCTAGGATACAATGAGCAGTTCTTC.